The clone carrying this T cell receptor (beta chain) occurred a few times. V lost 0 bases to trimming and J lost 13 bases; unmatched junction nucleotides: 6. CDR1 and CDR2 from the germline V gene are MGHRA and YSYEKL. The CDR3 runs 14 residues. These data belong to a study of OX40 agonist ivuxolimab in advanced cancers. Data came from immunoSEQ multiplex PCR; TCRdb stores just in-frame clones and leaves some out. The profile shows approximately 160,000 clones, around 94% of them singletons. Sequencing was performed on CD4+ or CD8+ T cells sorted from blood, taken in a trial of the OX40 agonist ivuxolimab. The J gene is TRBJ1-6, the V gene TRBV4-1; 7 bases are shared with TRBD1. This sequence originates from an adult with an advanced solid tumor such as melanoma, head and neck, liver or kidney cancer. CDR3 in DNA: TGCGCCAGCAGCCAAGAGAGACAGGGCCCTCCCCTCCACTTT. This encodes CASSQERQGPPLHF.